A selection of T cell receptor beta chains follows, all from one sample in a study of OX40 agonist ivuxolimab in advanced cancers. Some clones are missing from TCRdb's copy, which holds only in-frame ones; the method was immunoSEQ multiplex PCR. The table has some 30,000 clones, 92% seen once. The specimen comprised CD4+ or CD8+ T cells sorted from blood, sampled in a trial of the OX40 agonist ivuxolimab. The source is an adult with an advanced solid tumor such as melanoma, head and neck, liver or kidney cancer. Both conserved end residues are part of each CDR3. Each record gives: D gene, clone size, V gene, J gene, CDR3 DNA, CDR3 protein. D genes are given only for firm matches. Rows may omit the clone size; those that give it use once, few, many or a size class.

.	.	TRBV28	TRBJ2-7	TGTGCCAGCAGTCTCCGACTAGAACACTACGAGCAGTACTTC	CASSLRLEHYEQYF
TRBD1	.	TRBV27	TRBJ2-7	TGTGCCAGCAGTCACGGACAGGGATACTTCGAGCAGTACTTC	CASSHGQGYFEQYF
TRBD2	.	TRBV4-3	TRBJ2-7	TGCGCCAGCAGCCAAGGACTAGCGGTTCCCTACGAGCAGTACTTC	CASSQGLAVPYEQYF
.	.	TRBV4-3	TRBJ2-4	TGCGCCAGCAGCCAAGATTTTACCCCCAAGGGAGCCAAAAACATTCAGTACTTC	CASSQDFTPKGAKNIQYF
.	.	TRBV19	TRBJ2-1	TGTGCCAGTAGTATGAAGCACCCCTCTGGTCTTGGGTACAATGAGCAGTTCTTC	CASSMKHPSGLGYNEQFF
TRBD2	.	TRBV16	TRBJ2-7	TGTGCCAGCAGCCAGACTAGCGGGAGGGCCTCCGAGCAGTACTTC	CASSQTSGRASEQYF
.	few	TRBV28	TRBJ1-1	TGTGCCAGCAGAAACTTAGGCACTGAAGCTTTCTTT	CASRNLGTEAFF
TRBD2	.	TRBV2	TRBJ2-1	TGTGCCAGCAGGGGGACTAGCGGGACCTACAATGAGCAGTTCTTC	CASRGTSGTYNEQFF
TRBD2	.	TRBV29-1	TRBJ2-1	TGCAGCGTTGTCGGGGAGGGCGTCAATGAGCAGTTCTTC	CSVVGEGVNEQFF
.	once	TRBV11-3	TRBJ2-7	TGTGCCAGCAGCCAAAGGACTGGCTACGAGCAGTACTTC	CASSQRTGYEQYF
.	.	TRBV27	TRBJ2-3	TGTGCCAGCAGTTTCCGGGCCTATCTTCCGGGCACAGATACGCAGTATTTT	CASSFRAYLPGTDTQYF
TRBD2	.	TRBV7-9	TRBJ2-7	TGTGCCAGCAGCCTAGCGGGAACCGAGCAGTACTTC	CASSLAGTEQYF
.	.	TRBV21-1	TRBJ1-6	TGTGCCAGCAGTGGCCGGCTACACATACATCATAATTCACCCCTCCACTTT	CASSGRLHIHHNSPLHF
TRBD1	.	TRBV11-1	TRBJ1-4	TGTGCCAGCAGCGGACAGGGGGGAAAACTGTTTTTT	CASSGQGGKLFF
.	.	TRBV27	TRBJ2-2	TGTGCCAGCAGTGTGGACAGCACCGGGGAGCTGTTTTTT	CASSVDSTGELFF
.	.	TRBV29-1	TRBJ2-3	TGCAGCGTTGAGGCTCAGGGCACAGATACGCAGTATTTT	CSVEAQGTDTQYF
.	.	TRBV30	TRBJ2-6	TGTGCCTGGAGTGTGGGGGTAGGGTTTGGGGCCAACGTCCTGACTTTC	CAWSVGVGFGANVLTF
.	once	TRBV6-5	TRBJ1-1	TGTGCCAGCAGTTACTCTCGGAGTACTGAAGCTTTCTTT	CASSYSRSTEAFF
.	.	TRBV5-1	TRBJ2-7	TGCGCCAGCAGCTTGGGGAACTCCCGCTCCTACGAGCAGTACTTC	CASSLGNSRSYEQYF